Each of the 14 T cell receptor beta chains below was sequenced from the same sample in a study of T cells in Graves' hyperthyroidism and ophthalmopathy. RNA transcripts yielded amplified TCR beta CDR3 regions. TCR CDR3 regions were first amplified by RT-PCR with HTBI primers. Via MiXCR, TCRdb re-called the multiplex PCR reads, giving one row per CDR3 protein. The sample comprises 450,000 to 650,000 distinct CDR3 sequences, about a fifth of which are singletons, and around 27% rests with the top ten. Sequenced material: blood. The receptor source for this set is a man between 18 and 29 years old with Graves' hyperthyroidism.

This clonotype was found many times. The CDR3 protein is CASRRSQGGSYGYTF. CDR3 nucleotide sequence: TGTGCCAGCAGAAGATCCCAGGGCGGATCATATGGCTACACCTTC. J is TRBJ1-2 and V is TRBV6-1; D may be TRBD1 (5 bases). Trimming shortened V by 6 bases and J by 5 bases, and 19 bases separated the two germline ends. This CDR3 spans 15 amino acids. From germline, CDR1 is MNHNS and CDR2 SASEGT.

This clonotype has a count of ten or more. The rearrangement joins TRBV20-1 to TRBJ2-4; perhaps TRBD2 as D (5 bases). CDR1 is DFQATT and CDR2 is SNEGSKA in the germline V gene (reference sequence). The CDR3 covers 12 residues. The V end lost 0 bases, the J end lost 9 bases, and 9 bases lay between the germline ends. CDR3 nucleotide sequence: TGCAGTGCTAGAGACTCTAGCTCCATTCAGTACTTC. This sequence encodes CSARDSSSIQYF.

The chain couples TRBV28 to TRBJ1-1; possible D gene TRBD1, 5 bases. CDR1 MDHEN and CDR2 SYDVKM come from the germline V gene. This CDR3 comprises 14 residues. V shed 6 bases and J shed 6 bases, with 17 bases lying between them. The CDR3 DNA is TGTGCCAGCAGCAGGGACCGTTTAGGCCCTGAAGCTTTCTTT. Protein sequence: CASSRDRLGPEAFF.

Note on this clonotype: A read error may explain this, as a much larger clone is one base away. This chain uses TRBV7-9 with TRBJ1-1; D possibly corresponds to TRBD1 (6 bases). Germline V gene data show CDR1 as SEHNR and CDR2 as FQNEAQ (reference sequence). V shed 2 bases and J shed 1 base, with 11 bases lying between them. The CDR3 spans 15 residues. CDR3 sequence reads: CASSLRQGWNTEAFF. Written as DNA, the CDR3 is TGTGCCAGCAGCTTACGTCAGGGGTGGAACACTGAAGCTTTCTTT. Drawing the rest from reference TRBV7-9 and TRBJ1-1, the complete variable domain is DTGVSQNPRHKITKRGQNVTFRCDPISEHNRLYWYRQTLGQGPEFLTYFQNEAQLEKSRLLSDRFSAERPKGSFSTLEIQRTEQGDSAMYLCASSLRQGWNTEAFFGQGTRLTVV.

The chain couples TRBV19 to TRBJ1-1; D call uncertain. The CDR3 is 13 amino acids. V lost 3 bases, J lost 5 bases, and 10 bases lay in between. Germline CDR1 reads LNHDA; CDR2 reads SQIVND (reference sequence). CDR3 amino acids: CASSIPGGTEAFF. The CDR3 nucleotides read TGTGCCAGTAGTATCCCCGGCGGGACTGAAGCTTTCTTT. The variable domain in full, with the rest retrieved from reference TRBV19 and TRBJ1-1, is DGGITQSPKYLFRKEGQNVTLSCEQNLNHDAMYWYRQDPGQGLRLIYYSQIVNDFQKGDIAEGYSVSREKKESFPLTVTSAQKNPTAFYLCASSIPGGTEAFFGQGTRLTVV.

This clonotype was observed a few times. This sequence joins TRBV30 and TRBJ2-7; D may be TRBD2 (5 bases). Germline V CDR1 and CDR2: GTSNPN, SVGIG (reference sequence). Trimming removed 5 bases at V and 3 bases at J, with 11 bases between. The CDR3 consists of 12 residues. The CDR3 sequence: CAWHDGGYEQYF. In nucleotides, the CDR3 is TGTGCCTGGCATGACGGAGGCTACGAGCAGTACTTC.

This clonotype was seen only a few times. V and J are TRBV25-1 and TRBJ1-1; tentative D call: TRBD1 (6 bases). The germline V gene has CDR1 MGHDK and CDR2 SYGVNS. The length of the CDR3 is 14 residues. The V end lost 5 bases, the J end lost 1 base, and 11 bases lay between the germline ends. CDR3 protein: CASSYQGQNTEAFF. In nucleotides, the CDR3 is TGTGCCAGCAGTTACCAGGGACAGAACACTGAAGCTTTCTTT. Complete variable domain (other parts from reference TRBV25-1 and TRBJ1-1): EADIYQTPRYLVIGTGKKITLECSQTMGHDKMYWYQQDPGMELHLIHYSYGVNSTEKGDLSSESTVSRIRTEHFPLTLESARPSHTSQYLCASSYQGQNTEAFFGQGTRLTVV.

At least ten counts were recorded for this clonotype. For the CDR3, the DNA is TGTGCCAGTAGTATCTCAGGGTTCCACGAGCAGTACTTC. Translated: CASSISGFHEQYF. The chain couples TRBV19 to TRBJ2-7, with D tentatively TRBD1 (5 bases). The length of the CDR3 is 13 residues. Germline V gene lookup returns CDR1 LNHDA and CDR2 SQIVND (reference sequence). The V end was cut by 3 bases, the J end by 5 bases, with 11 bases between.

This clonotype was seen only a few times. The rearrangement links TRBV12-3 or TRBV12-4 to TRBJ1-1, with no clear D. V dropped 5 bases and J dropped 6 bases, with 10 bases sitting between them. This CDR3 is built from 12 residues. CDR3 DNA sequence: TGTGCCAGCAGTGTGGTGGGCGCTGAAGCTTTCTTT. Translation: CASSVVGAEAFF.

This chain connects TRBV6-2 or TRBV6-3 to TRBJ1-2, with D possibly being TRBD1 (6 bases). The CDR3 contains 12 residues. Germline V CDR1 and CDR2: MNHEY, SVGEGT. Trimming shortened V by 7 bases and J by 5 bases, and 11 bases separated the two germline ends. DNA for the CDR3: TGTGCCAGCACCATGGACAGTTATGGCTACACCTTC. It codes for CASTMDSYGYTF.

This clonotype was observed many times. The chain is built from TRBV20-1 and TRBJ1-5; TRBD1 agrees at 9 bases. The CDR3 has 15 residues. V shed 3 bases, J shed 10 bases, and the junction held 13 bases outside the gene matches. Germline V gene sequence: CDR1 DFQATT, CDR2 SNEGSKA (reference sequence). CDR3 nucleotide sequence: TGCAGTGCTAGTATCCCCCGGGACAGGGATCCCCCCCAGCATTTT. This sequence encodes CSASIPRDRDPPQHF.

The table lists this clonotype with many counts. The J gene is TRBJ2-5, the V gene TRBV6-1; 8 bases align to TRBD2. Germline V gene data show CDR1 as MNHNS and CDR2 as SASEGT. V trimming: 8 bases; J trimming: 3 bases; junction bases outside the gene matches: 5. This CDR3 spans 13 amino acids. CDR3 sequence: CASAGGLEETQYF. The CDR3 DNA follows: TGTGCCAGCGCGGGGGGACTCGAAGAGACCCAGTACTTC.

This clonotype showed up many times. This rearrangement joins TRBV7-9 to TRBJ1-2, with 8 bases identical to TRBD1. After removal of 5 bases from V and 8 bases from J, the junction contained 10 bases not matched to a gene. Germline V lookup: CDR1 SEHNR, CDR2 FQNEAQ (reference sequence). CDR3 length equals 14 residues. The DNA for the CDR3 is TGTGCCAGCAGCCAGGGCGGACAGGGAGAAGGCTACACCTTC. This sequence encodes CASSQGGQGEGYTF.

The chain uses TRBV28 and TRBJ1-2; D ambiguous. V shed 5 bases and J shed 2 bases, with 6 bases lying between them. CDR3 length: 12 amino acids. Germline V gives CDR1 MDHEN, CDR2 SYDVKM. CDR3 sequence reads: CASSLKNYGYTF. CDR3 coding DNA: TGTGCCAGCAGTCTAAAGAACTATGGCTACACCTTC.